This entry is about one TCR beta chain. The antigen remains unidentified. This entry is derived from a study of cytotoxic CD8 clonotypes in ibrutinib-treated CLL. At the level of the study: The study included 11 to 12 relapsed/refractory and 15 treatment-naive patients; roughly 18 had IGHV unmutated disease. Averaging across samples gave approximately 250,000 productive templates and approximately 87,000 productive rearrangements. Response material was collected after a median around 12 months of treatment, range 6 to 36.

Germline V CDR1 and CDR2: SGHTA, FQGNSA. The CDR3 extends over 14 amino acids. With 5 bases removed from V and 6 bases from J, the gap between germline ends came to 14 bases. Study results and limitations: Clonality grew at ibrutinib response; at progression, it decreased back toward baseline.

Repertoires were generated with immunoSEQ multiplex PCR, while TCRdb's copy carries only in-frame clones and drops some. Of some 300,000 clones in the sample, approximately 80% were seen once. This chain uses TRBV7-2 with TRBJ2-1, with D perhaps being TRBD1 or TRBD2 (5 bases each). The origin of this receptor is a human donor with chronic lymphocytic leukemia. The specimen was PBMCs, collected before ibrutinib treatment. The CDR3 protein is CASSHPGTFNEQFF. CDR3 bases: TGTGCCAGCAGCCATCCCGGGACGTTCAATGAGCAGTTCTTC.